The entry below gives a single T cell receptor beta chain sequence along with its context. The antigen it recognizes is unknown. The input lacks base qualities; no much larger clone sits a single base away. The record originates from a study of OX40 agonist ivuxolimab in advanced cancers. Context from the whole study: Ivuxolimab, which targeted the costimulatory receptor OX40 (CD134), was an agonistic, fully human IgG2 monoclonal antibody. Intravenous ivuxolimab was administered to patients every 2 weeks at six dose levels: 0.01, 0.1, 0.3, 1.5, 3 and 10 mg/kg. Of the approximately 54 dose-escalation patients, hepatocellular carcinoma was present in approximately 20, melanoma in roughly 15, renal cell carcinoma in 9 and head and neck cancer in 9. A male proportion of 75% to 85% and a mean age of around 60 years, ranging from roughly 23 to 80, were recorded for the dose-escalation cohort. Prior anti-PD-1, anti-PD-L1 or anti-CTLA-4 therapy was permitted, and 40% of dose-escalation patients had received checkpoint inhibitors. Partial responses occurred in three dose-escalation patients: two with cutaneous melanoma and one with hepatocellular carcinoma. Peripheral TCRbeta sequencing aimed to test whether ivuxolimab altered TCR sequence diversity and caused clonal T-cell expansion. The paper covers the monotherapy dose-escalation part of the phase I ivuxolimab trial, which included N ≈ 50 patients. The full study reports these points: After ivuxolimab, CD8+ T cells had more expanded clones than CD4+ T cells on average. Low levels of normalized T-cell clonal expansion were also shown by some nonresponding patients. In the 0.1-3.0 mg/kg groups, partial responders had among the lowest normalized peripheral clonal expansion, particularly in CD8+ T cells. The antigen specificity of the peripheral T cells that underwent clonal expansion was not determined. At doses of 0.1 to 3.0 mg/kg, clonal expansion of both CD4+ and CD8+ blood T cells was observed from baseline to week 6.

For sequencing of the TCRbeta CDR3 region, genomic DNA was extracted from the sorted cells. The immunoSEQ Assay was used to sequence the TCRbeta CDR3 regions. The table comes from immuneACCESS by way of TCRdb, which keeps in-frame sequences with V and J called. Part of the clones is missing from these tables; in studies checked, under half for an unresolved V gene and the rest for unknown reasons. In all, the sample holds approximately 70,000 clones, and roughly 87% of those were seen once. Around 0.78% of the sample lies in the top ten. Patients with autoimmune disease history or receiving systemic immunosuppression were excluded from the trial. In every dose cohort, peripheral blood was drawn for TCR sequencing at baseline, cycle 4 day 1, and cycle 7 day 1. The samples were drawn from a first-in-human, open-label, multicenter phase I dose-escalation trial of ivuxolimab. Adults with locally advanced or metastatic melanoma, renal cell carcinoma, hepatocellular carcinoma or head and neck squamous cell carcinoma were enrolled in the trial. Before TCR sequencing, CD4+ T cells and CD8+ T cells were sorted from peripheral blood as separate populations.

CDR1 MGHRA and CDR2 YSYEKL are derived from the germline V gene. V trim: 5 bases; J trim: 7 bases; unmatched bases: 10. The CDR3 starts with the cysteine, ends with the phenylalanine, and has 17 residues. The read is trimmed to its CDR3 DNA, 51 bases read in frame from base 1. The origin of this receptor is an adult with an advanced solid tumor such as melanoma, head and neck, liver or kidney cancer. The sample here was CD4+ or CD8+ T cells sorted from blood, taken in a trial of the OX40 agonist ivuxolimab. The V and J segments used are TRBV4-1 and TRBJ2-2, with 13 junctional bases fitting TRBD2. The CDR3 protein sequence reads: CASSFPGLAGVVGELFF. The DNA reads as follows: TGCGCCAGCAGCTTCCCCGGACTAGCGGGAGTGGTCGGGGAGCTGTTTTTT.